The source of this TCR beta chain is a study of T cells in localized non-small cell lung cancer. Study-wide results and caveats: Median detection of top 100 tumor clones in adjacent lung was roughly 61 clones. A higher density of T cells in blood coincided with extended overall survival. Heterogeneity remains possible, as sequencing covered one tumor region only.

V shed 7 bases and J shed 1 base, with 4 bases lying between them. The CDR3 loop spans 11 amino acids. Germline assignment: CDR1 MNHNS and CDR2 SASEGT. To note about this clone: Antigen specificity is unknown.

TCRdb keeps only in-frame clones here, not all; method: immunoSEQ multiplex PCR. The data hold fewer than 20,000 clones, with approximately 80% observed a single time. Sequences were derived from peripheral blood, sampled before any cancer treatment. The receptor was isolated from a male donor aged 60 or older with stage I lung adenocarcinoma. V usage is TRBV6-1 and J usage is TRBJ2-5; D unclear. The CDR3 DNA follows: TGTGCCAGCACGATCCAAGAGACCCAGTACTTC. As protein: CASTIQETQYF.